This entry describes one T cell receptor beta chain. The sample comes from a study of control samples from healthy donors and cancer patients. CDR3 length: 14 residues. Between the trimmed V and J ends, which lost 5 bases and 4 bases, there was a span of 13 bases. Germline values: CDR1 LGHDT, CDR2 YNNKEL (reference sequence). The data were produced by immunoSEQ multiplex PCR, yet TCRdb's version contains in-frame clones alone and is incomplete. The sample includes about 120,000 clones, 93% of them seen just once. This clonotype was obtained from a young man in good health. Sequencing used blood. V is TRBV3-1 (or the pseudogene TRBV3-2) and J is TRBJ2-3; D is unresolved. CDR3 in amino acids: CASSDLVRADTQYF. CDR3 bases: TGTGCCAGCAGCGACCTCGTACGGGCAGATACGCAGTATTTT.